These 32 T cell receptor beta chains came from one sample sequenced in a study of a mutant IDH1 vaccine in newly diagnosed glioma. Time point defined: week 5, during vaccination. Each dose delivered 300 ug of mutant IDH1 20-mer peptide subcutaneously with imiquimod. Produced via immunoSEQ multiplex PCR; TCRdb's table is partial and in-frame only. The profile shows around 78,000 clones, roughly 90% of them singletons. These TCRs are of unknown antigen specificity. The specimen was PBMCs, collected from a glioma patient whose treatment included an IDH1 peptide vaccine. The receptors stem from a woman aged 45-65 years with glioma.

The chain links TRBV13 to TRBJ1-1; D possibly corresponds to TRBD1 (6 bases). V gave up 5 bases and J gave up 5 bases, with 18 bases separating them. CDR1 is PRHDT, CDR2 FYEKMQ, per germline (reference sequence). There are 15 residues in the CDR3. In DNA form, the CDR3 reads TGTGCCAGCAGCCCCACCGGGGGGCAGGGGACTGAAGCTTTCTTT. Translated: CASSPTGGQGTEAFF.

The genes are TRBV28 and TRBJ2-1; 14 bases match TRBD2. Per the germline V gene, CDR1 is MDHEN and CDR2 is SYDVKM. V was clipped by 10 bases and J by 3 bases; unmatched bases: 5. CDR3 length: 15 amino acids. The CDR3 DNA reads TGTGCCACCTTAGGACTAGCGGGAGGCTACAATGAGCAGTTCTTC. It yields the protein CATLGLAGGYNEQFF.

The gene calls are TRBV6-1 and TRBJ2-2, with 8 bases that match TRBD1. The CDR3 spans 14 residues. V was pared by 10 bases and J by 6 bases, with 10 bases of the junction left unmatched. Germline V lookup: CDR1 MNHNS, CDR2 SASEGT. In DNA form, the CDR3 reads TGTGCCACCGCAGGGGGCGGTTATTCCGGGGAGCTGTTTTTT. This sequence encodes CATAGGGYSGELFF.

This chain joins TRBV20-1 and TRBJ1-2; possible D gene TRBD1, 5 bases. Germline V gene data show CDR1 as DFQATT and CDR2 as SNEGSKA (reference sequence). The length of the CDR3 is 11 residues. The DNA for the CDR3 is TGCACGCCCGGGGGGTACTATGGCTACACCTTC. Translation: CTPGGYYGYTF.

A word on this clone: Germline is not matched at one junction end, which may reflect a read error. Other DNA sequences in this sample translate to the same CDR3. The V call is TRBV11-2, the J call TRBJ1-1; D is ambiguous. Germline CDR1 is SGHAT and CDR2 is FQNNGV. The length of the CDR3 is 15 residues. This CDR3 is CASSLDLNIRSEAFF. For the CDR3, the DNA is TGCGCCAGCAGCTTAGATCTAAATATACGGTCTGAAGCTTTCTTT.

The chain recombines TRBV27 with TRBJ1-5; no reliable D call. The CDR3 runs to 15 residues. CDR1 and CDR2 from the germline V gene are MNHEY and SMNVEV (reference sequence). Trimming removed 0 bases from V and 0 bases from J, with 6 bases in between. CDR3 in amino acids: CASSLSADSNQPQHF. CDR3 in DNA: TGTGCCAGCAGTTTATCTGCAGATAGCAATCAGCCCCAGCATTTT.

The rearrangement uses TRBV28 and TRBJ2-1; tentative D call: TRBD2 (5 bases). V gave up 3 bases and J gave up 7 bases, with 10 bases separating them. From germline, CDR1 is MDHEN and CDR2 SYDVKM. The CDR3 has 13 residues. This chain's CDR3 is CASSFIGMNEQFF. The CDR3 DNA sequence: TGTGCCAGCAGTTTTATCGGGATGAATGAGCAGTTCTTC.

The genes are TRBV13 and TRBJ2-7, with a tentative D call TRBD2 (5 bases). CDR3 length: 14 residues. Trimming pared 2 bases from V and 3 bases from J, leaving 11 bases between. Per the germline V gene, CDR1 is PRHDT and CDR2 is FYEKMQ (reference sequence). CDR3 DNA sequence: TGTGCCAGCAGCTTAAGAGGGCGAGACTACGAGCAGTACTTC. Protein: CASSLRGRDYEQYF. Looking up the rest from reference TRBV13 and TRBJ2-7 gives the full variable domain: AAGVIQSPRHLIKEKRETATLKCYPIPRHDTVYWYQQGPGQDPQFLISFYEKMQSDKGSIPDRFSAQQFSDYHSELNMSSLELGDSALYFCASSLRGRDYEQYFGPGTRLTVT.

V gene TRBV30 combines with J gene TRBJ2-1; the D gene is possibly TRBD1 (6 bases). V lost 1 base and J 3 bases, leaving 13 bases between the germline ends. The CDR3 length is 15 residues. Germline CDR1 is GTSNPN and CDR2 is SVGIG (reference sequence). The CDR3 protein is CAWSAGQGLYNEQFF. DNA of the CDR3: TGTGCCTGGAGTGCCGGGCAGGGGCTCTACAATGAGCAGTTCTTC.

This clone was seen a single time. This sequence joins TRBV6-5 and TRBJ2-3; 8 bases are a match to TRBD1. The CDR3 runs 15 residues. Germline CDR1 MNHEY, CDR2 SVGAGI. V lost 2 bases to trimming and J lost 4 bases; unmatched junction nucleotides: 5. CDR3 bases: TGTGCCAGCAGTTACGGACAGGGTTTGCCAGATACGCAGTATTTT. It yields the protein CASSYGQGLPDTQYF.

The V call is TRBV5-5, the J call TRBJ2-7; D may be TRBD1 or TRBD2 (5 bases each). The CDR3 consists of 15 residues. Germline V gene sequence: CDR1 SGHKS, CDR2 YYEKEE (reference sequence). Trimming shortened V by 0 bases and J by 3 bases, and 13 bases separated the two germline ends. CDR3 nucleotides: TGTGCCAGCAGCTTGGAATCGGGACGGAGCTACGAGCAGTACTTC. The encoded protein is CASSLESGRSYEQYF.

The rearrangement links TRBV2 to TRBJ1-6, with no clear D. The CDR3 extends over 15 amino acids. Trimming stripped 2 bases from V and 5 bases from J, with 10 bases between. Germline-derived CDR1 and CDR2 are SNHLY and FYNNEI. As DNA, the CDR3 is TGTGCCAGCAGTGAAAGGACGCAGAATAATTCACCCCTCCACTTT. Amino acids: CASSERTQNNSPLHF.

This clone was recorded a few times. The sample contains more than one DNA sequence encoding this CDR3. This rearrangement joins TRBV5-1 to TRBJ2-3, with TRBD2 matching over 8 bases. This CDR3 contains 14 residues. Germline CDR1 and CDR2: SGHRS and YFSETQ. The V segment lost 3 bases and the J segment 3 bases; nucleotides outside the gene matches: 3. The CDR3 region has the DNA TGCGCCAGCAGCTCGGAGCGGGGGACAGATACGCAGTATTTT. It codes for CASSSERGTDTQYF.

The chain recombines TRBV30 with TRBJ1-6; D possibly corresponds to TRBD1 (5 bases). The CDR3 extends over 14 amino acids. Germline assignment: CDR1 GTSNPN and CDR2 SVGIG (reference sequence). V was cut by 2 bases and J by 10 bases, with 15 bases left in between. The CDR3 coding sequence is TGTGCCTGGAGTCGAACTGCAGAGGGGTCACCCCTCCACTTT. This gives the protein CAWSRTAEGSPLHF.

This clone was seen a single time. The chain has TRBV4-1 and TRBJ1-5, with D tentatively TRBD1 (6 bases). Germline V gene lookup returns CDR1 MGHRA and CDR2 YSYEKL. The CDR3 runs to 15 residues. Trimming took off 0 bases at V and 5 bases at J, with 11 bases between the two ends. In DNA form, the CDR3 reads TGCGCCAGCAGCCAAGATCCCGGGGGGCATCAGCCCCAGCATTTT. Protein: CASSQDPGGHQPQHF.

This sequence joins TRBV7-3 and TRBJ1-1, with 7 bases aligning to TRBD1. Germline V gene sequence: CDR1 SGHTA, CDR2 FQGTGA. The CDR3 sequence is 14 residues long. V shed 2 bases, J shed 1 base, and the junction held 1 base outside the gene matches. The CDR3 DNA reads as TGTGCCAGCAGCTTAGGGACAGAGAACACTGAAGCTTTCTTT. Residues: CASSLGTENTEAFF.

The J gene is TRBJ1-4, the V gene TRBV20-1; D gene uncertain. With 3 bases removed from V and 8 bases from J, the gap between germline ends came to 7 bases. The CDR3 totals 11 residues. Germline CDR1 reads DFQATT; CDR2 reads SNEGSKA (reference sequence). The CDR3 DNA follows: TGCAGTGCTAGGACGAGGGAAAAACTGTTTTTT. It specifies CSARTREKLFF.

This chain uses TRBV7-2 with TRBJ2-5, with 7 positions matching TRBD2. The better agreement between TRBJ2-7 and the DNA end casts doubt on the J call. Germline V gives CDR1 SGHTA, CDR2 FQGNSA. The CDR3 is 16 residues long. The CDR3 sequence: CASSLASGRAFYEQYF. CDR3 in DNA: TGTGCCAGCAGCTTAGCTAGTGGGAGGGCCTTCTACGAGCAGTACTTC.

The chain links TRBV5-1 to TRBJ2-2; the D is unclear. Germline CDR1 SGHRS, CDR2 YFSETQ. With 2 bases removed from V and 2 bases from J, the gap between germline ends came to 1 base. The CDR3 has 12 residues. The CDR3 here is CASSFNTGELFF. The CDR3 bases are TGCGCCAGCAGCTTTAACACCGGGGAGCTGTTTTTT.

The rearrangement links TRBV30 to TRBJ2-3; maybe TRBD1 (6 bases). CDR1 and CDR2 (germline): GTSNPN, SVGIG (reference sequence). The V gene lost 3 bases and the J gene lost 1 base, with 8 bases spanning the gap. The CDR3 loop spans 13 amino acids. The CDR3 region is CAWSWTGTDTQYF. The DNA of the CDR3 is TGTGCCTGGAGCTGGACAGGCACAGATACGCAGTATTTT.

The chain recombines TRBV9 with TRBJ2-5, with TRBD2 identical over 11 bases. V dropped 6 bases and J dropped 4; count of bases not matched to a gene: 8. The CDR3 runs to 15 residues. Germline values: CDR1 SGDLS, CDR2 YYNGEE. In DNA form, the CDR3 reads TGTGCCAGCACCGTCGGACTAGCGGGCCCAGAGACCCAGTACTTC. It yields the protein CASTVGLAGPETQYF. Combining the CDR3 with reference TRBV9 and TRBJ2-5 gives the whole variable domain DSGVTQTPKHLITATGQRVTLRCSPRSGDLSVYWYQQSLDQGLQFLIQYYNGEERAKGNILERFSAQQFPDLHSELNLSSLELGDSALYFCASTVGLAGPETQYFGPGTRLLVL.

The table lists this clone with a count of one. The CDR3, as DNA: TGTGCCAGCAGCCAACCACAGGAACTAGCCAAAAACATTCAGTACTTC. Its translation is CASSQPQELAKNIQYF. This chain uses TRBV4-2 with TRBJ2-4, with a weak D call TRBD1 (5 bases). Germline assignment: CDR1 LGHNA and CDR2 YNFKEQ. This CDR3 contains 16 residues. The V end was cut by 2 bases, the J end by 0 bases, with 11 bases between.

This clone was detected once. V and J are TRBV6-5 and TRBJ1-2; D gene unclear. Trimming shortened V by 7 bases and J by 8 bases, and 20 bases separated the two germline ends. The CDR3 loop spans 14 amino acids. Germline lookup yields CDR1 MNHEY and CDR2 SVGAGI. CDR3 amino acids: CASISGAAGGGYTF. The CDR3 DNA is TGTGCCAGCATCTCAGGTGCGGCAGGCGGAGGCTACACCTTC.

This clone was detected only once. The genes are TRBV6-5 and TRBJ1-2; 8 nucleotides match TRBD1. The germline V gene encodes CDR1 MNHEY and CDR2 SVGAGI. This CDR3 region has 15 residues. After removal of 5 bases from V and 0 bases from J, the junction contained 5 bases not matched to a gene. The CDR3 DNA follows: TGTGCCAGCAGTCGGACAGGGCTCACTAACTATGGCTACACCTTC. It encodes CASSRTGLTNYGYTF.

This clone was picked up one time. CDR3 bases: TGTGCCAGTAAGACTCAGACAGCTACCGGCTATGGCTACACCTTC. Protein sequence: CASKTQTATGYGYTF. This chain links TRBV19 with TRBJ1-2; possible D gene TRBD1, 5 bases. V gave up 7 bases and J gave up 4 bases, with 19 bases separating them. The germline CDR1 and CDR2 sequences are LNHDA and SQIVND (reference sequence). This CDR3 region has 15 residues.

This chain connects TRBV6-1 to TRBJ1-2, with unresolved D. The CDR3 loop spans 10 amino acids. The V end lost 6 bases, the J end lost 8 bases, and 7 bases lay between the germline ends. CDR1 and CDR2 from the germline V gene are MNHNS and SASEGT. The CDR3 nucleotides are TGTGCCAGCAGAGTGGGAGGCTACACCTTC. Residues: CASRVGGYTF.

As concerns this clone: Other DNA sequences in the same sample also yield this CDR3. CDR3: CSVGGYEQFF. CDR3 nucleotides: TGCAGCGTCGGGGGTTACGAGCAGTTCTTC. The gene calls are TRBV29-1 and TRBJ2-1; possibly TRBD2 for D (6 bases). Germline V gives CDR1 SQVTM, CDR2 ANQGSEA. V was shortened by 6 bases and J by 10 bases, with 10 bases between the two germline ends. There are 10 residues in the CDR3.

J is TRBJ2-3 and V is TRBV2, with TRBD2 matching 14 bases. The CDR3 is 16 residues long. With V trimmed by 6 bases and J by 2 bases, 4 bases remained unmatched. The germline V gene has CDR1 SNHLY and CDR2 FYNNEI. CDR3 sequence: CASRGTSGSITDTQYF. The CDR3 DNA is TGTGCCAGCAGGGGGACTAGCGGGAGTATCACAGATACGCAGTATTTT.

This chain joins TRBV6-6 and TRBJ2-2; D remains unclear. V dropped 5 bases and J dropped 2 bases, with 6 bases sitting between them. The CDR3 has 13 amino acids. The germline V gene has CDR1 MNHNY and CDR2 SVGAGI (reference sequence). The CDR3 DNA reads as TGTGCCAGCAGTAGAAGAAACACCGGGGAGCTGTTTTTT. It specifies CASSRRNTGELFF.

This sequence joins TRBV5-6 and TRBJ2-5; D unresolved. The germline gives CDR1 SGHDT, CDR2 YYEEEE. The CDR3 contains 10 residues. V lost 7 bases and J lost 11, with 12 bases in between. The CDR3 protein is CASPCQEQYF. DNA of the CDR3: TGTGCCAGCCCCTGCCAGGAGCAGTACTTC.

This clone was seen once. The sample contains more than one DNA sequence encoding this CDR3. The chain links TRBV6-6 to TRBJ1-1, with D possibly being TRBD1 (5 bases). The germline V gene has CDR1 MNHNY and CDR2 SVGAGI (reference sequence). Trimming removed 8 bases from V and 4 bases from J, with 11 bases in between. This CDR3 is 12 amino acids long. CDR3 sequence (DNA): TGTGCCAGCTCCCCCGGGGGCACTGAAGCTTTCTTT. Amino acids: CASSPGGTEAFF.

The rearrangement joins TRBV7-9 to TRBJ1-1; maybe TRBD1 (5 bases). The germline V gene has CDR1 SEHNR and CDR2 FQNEAQ (reference sequence). V lost 1 base and J lost 1, with 10 bases in between. This CDR3 contains 15 residues. CDR3 coding DNA: TGTGCCAGCAGCTTAGAAGCGGGGCCGAACACTGAAGCTTTCTTT. It yields the protein CASSLEAGPNTEAFF.